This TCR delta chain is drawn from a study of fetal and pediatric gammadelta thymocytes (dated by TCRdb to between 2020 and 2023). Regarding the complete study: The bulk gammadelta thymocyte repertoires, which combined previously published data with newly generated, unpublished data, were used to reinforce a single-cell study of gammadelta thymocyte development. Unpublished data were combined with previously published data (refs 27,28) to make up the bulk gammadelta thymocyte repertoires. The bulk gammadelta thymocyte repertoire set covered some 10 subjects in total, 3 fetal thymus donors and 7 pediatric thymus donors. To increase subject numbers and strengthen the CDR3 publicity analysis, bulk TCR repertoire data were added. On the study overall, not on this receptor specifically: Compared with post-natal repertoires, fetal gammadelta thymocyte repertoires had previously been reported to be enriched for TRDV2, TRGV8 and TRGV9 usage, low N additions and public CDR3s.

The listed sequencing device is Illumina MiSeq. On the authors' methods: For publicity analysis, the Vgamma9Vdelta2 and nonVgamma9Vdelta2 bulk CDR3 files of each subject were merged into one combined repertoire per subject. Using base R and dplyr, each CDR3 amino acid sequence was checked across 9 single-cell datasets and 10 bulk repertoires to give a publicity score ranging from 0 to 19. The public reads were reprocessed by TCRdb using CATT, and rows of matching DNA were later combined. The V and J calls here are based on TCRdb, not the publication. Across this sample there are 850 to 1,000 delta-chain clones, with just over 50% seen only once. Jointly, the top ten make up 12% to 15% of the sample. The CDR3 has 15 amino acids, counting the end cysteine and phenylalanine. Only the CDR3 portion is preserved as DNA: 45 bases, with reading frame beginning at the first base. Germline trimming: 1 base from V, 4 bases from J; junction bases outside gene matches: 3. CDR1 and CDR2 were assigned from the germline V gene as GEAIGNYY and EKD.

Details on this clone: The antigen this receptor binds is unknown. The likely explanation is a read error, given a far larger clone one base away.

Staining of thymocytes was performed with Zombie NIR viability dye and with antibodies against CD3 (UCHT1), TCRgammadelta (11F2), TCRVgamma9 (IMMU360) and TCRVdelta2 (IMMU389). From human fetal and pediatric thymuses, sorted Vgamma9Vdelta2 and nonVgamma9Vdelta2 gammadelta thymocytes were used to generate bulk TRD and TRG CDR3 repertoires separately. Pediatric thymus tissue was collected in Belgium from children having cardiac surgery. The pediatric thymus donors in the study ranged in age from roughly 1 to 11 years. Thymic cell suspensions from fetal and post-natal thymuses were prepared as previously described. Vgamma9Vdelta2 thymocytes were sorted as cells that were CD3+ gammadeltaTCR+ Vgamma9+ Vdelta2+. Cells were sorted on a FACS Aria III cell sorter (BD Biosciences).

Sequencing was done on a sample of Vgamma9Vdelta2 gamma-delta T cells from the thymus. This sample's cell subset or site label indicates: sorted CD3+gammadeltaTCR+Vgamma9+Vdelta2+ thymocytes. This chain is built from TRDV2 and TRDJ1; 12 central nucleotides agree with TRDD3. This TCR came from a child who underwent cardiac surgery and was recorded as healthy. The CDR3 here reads CACDTLGDTNDKLIF. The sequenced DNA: TGTGCCTGTGACACACTGGGGGATACAAACGATAAACTCATCTTT.